This T cell receptor beta chain was identified in a study of CD8 T cells in ankylosing spondylitis. The CDR3 spans 15 residues. Deletions cut 4 bases from V and 1 base from J, with 12 bases between. CDR1 is SEHNR, CDR2 FQNEAQ, per germline (reference sequence). Broader study findings: Several highly homologous variants made up a TCR beta motif, and this motif appeared characteristic of ankylosing spondylitis blood. Significantly higher representation of disease-linked clones was reported for matched ankylosing spondylitis synovial fluid. In synovial fluid and blood from reactive arthritis, some motif variants were previously reported. Clones linked to disease, bearing a CD8+ phenotype, were relatively rare in peripheral blood.

TCR beta libraries were made by quantitative 5'-RACE with molecular barcodes. TCRdb re-called the 5' RACE reads through MiXCR, storing one row per CDR3 protein. The sample records approximately 300,000 distinct CDR3 sequences, 8% being singletons. The sample holds many counts of this clonotype. Its antigen is still unknown. This chain links TRBV7-9 with TRBJ2-3; D may be TRBD1 or TRBD2 (5 bases each). The receptor was isolated from a male donor with ankylosing spondylitis. Source material: blood, either unsorted or a sorted T cell fraction (not recorded which). DNA for the CDR3: TGTGCCAGCAGCTGGGGGTCTGGAGGCACAGATACGCAGTATTTT. Its translation: CASSWGSGGTDTQYF.